A single count supports the clone carrying this T cell receptor beta chain. The data originate from a study of blood T cell repertoires in COVID-19. About the research overall: The analysed material was cDNA or gDNA that came from T cells, B-cell-depleted T cells, or PBMCs.

Trimming stripped 8 bases from V and 3 bases from J, with 14 bases between. CDR1 and CDR2 from the germline V gene are ENHRY and SYGVKD. CDR3 length: 13 residues. Authors' methods: It was from reference gene primer amplification that nucleated cell counts were estimated. TCRdb's copy holds only in-frame clones and misses some; the assay was immunoSEQ multiplex PCR. D and trimming were read from the DNA, whereas the V and J calls and clone size are those reported in that table. The table lists about 180,000 clones, 83% of them singletons. Sequencing used peripheral blood. The chain has TRBV10-3 and TRBJ2-7; D perhaps matches TRBD1 (5 bases). The clonotype was recovered from a human donor in a cohort sampled during active COVID-19. This chain's CDR3 is CAIQGSTLYEQYF. The CDR3 coding sequence is TGTGCCATCCAGGGATCCACCCTCTACGAGCAGTACTTC.